These T cell receptor beta chains were read from a single sample in a study of cytomegalovirus exposure and HLA in healthy donors. Produced via immunoSEQ multiplex PCR; TCRdb's table is partial and in-frame only. The sample has 250,000 or so clones; around 87% are singletons. The sequenced sample was PBMCs. These receptors originate from a man younger than 30 in good health and CMV-seronegative. Both conserved end residues are part of each CDR3. A D gene is named only where the DNA matches it firmly. Clone size is stated in some rows and not others, as once, few, many or a class when expanded.

v_gene	abundance	j_gene	d_gene	CDR3aa	CDR3nt
TRBV7-3	NA	TRBJ1-2	NA	CASSPTNLGGGYTF	TGTGCCAGCAGCCCCACCAATCTGGGGGGTGGCTACACCTTC
TRBV5-1	NA	TRBJ2-7	NA	CASSQGWSYEQYF	TGCGCCAGCAGCCAGGGGTGGTCCTACGAGCAGTACTTC
TRBV5-1	NA	TRBJ2-7	TRBD1	CASSLVAPGTGDVYEQYF	TGCGCCAGCAGCTTGGTGGCCCCCGGGACAGGGGATGTCTACGAGCAGTACTTC
TRBV2	once	TRBJ1-1	NA	CASSGRTGGSEAFF	TGTGCCAGCAGTGGACGGACGGGAGGAAGTGAAGCTTTCTTT
TRBV28	NA	TRBJ1-5	NA	CALGQILSNQPQHF	TGTGCCCTGGGGCAGATTCTTAGCAATCAGCCCCAGCATTTT
TRBV30	NA	TRBJ2-7	NA	CAWDSGTYEQYF	TGTGCCTGGGATAGCGGAACCTACGAGCAGTACTTC
TRBV7-2	NA	TRBJ1-6	TRBD1	CASSLRVVQGASPLHF	TGTGCCAGCAGCTTAAGGGTCGTCCAGGGGGCTTCACCCCTCCACTTT
TRBV25-1	NA	TRBJ2-3	NA	CASIGGRLPDTQYF	TGTGCCAGCATCGGGGGACGCCTCCCAGATACGCAGTATTTT
TRBV4-1	NA	TRBJ1-2	NA	CASSQVVPGSGYTF	TGCGCCAGCAGCCAAGTGGTGCCAGGTAGTGGCTACACCTTC
TRBV28	NA	TRBJ1-5	TRBD1	CASSWTGTNQPQHF	TGTGCCAGCAGTTGGACAGGGACCAATCAGCCCCAGCATTTT
TRBV7-2	NA	TRBJ2-2	TRBD2	CASSRLAGEPGELFF	TGTGCCAGCAGTCGACTAGCGGGAGAACCCGGGGAGCTGTTTTTT
TRBV4-3	NA	TRBJ1-2	NA	CASSQAETEIYGYTF	TGCGCCAGCAGCCAAGCTGAGACGGAGATCTATGGCTACACCTTC
TRBV21-1	NA	TRBJ2-2	NA	CASTAAGLGCTGELFF	TGTGCCAGCACCGCCGCCGGACTGGGCTGTACCGGGGAGCTGTTTTTT
TRBV15	NA	TRBJ1-6	NA	CATSRDLTTQRTHF	TGTGCCACCAGCAGAGATCTGACTACGCAGCGGACCCACTTT
TRBV27	NA	TRBJ2-3	TRBD2	CASGGGGREAPLDTQYF	TGTGCCAGCGGGGGCGGCGGGAGGGAGGCCCCCTTGGATACGCAGTATTTT
TRBV20-1	NA	TRBJ2-7	NA	CSAVQGGEQYF	TGCAGTGCTGTCCAAGGAGGCGAGCAGTACTTC
TRBV28	NA	TRBJ2-2	TRBD1	CASSLSPGQGSGELFF	TGTGCCAGCAGTTTAAGTCCGGGACAGGGTTCCGGGGAGCTGTTTTTT
TRBV29-1	once	TRBJ1-2	NA	CSVDLGGVGYTF	TGCAGCGTTGACCTAGGGGGGGTTGGCTACACCTTC
TRBV29-1	NA	TRBJ2-1	TRBD1	CSGSYSPGTGGKNEQFF	TGCAGCGGCTCCTACTCTCCCGGGACAGGGGGTAAAAATGAGCAGTTCTTC
TRBV6-6	NA	TRBJ1-3	NA	CASSYSAGLGNTIYF	TGTGCCAGCAGTTACTCAGCGGGGCTGGGAAACACCATATATTTT
TRBV7-2	NA	TRBJ2-7	TRBD1	CASSYATGIYEQYF	TGTGCCAGCAGCTACGCGACAGGGATCTACGAGCAGTACTTC
TRBV9	NA	TRBJ1-2	NA	CASSGGGYNYGYTF	TGTGCCAGCAGCGGAGGCGGGTATAACTATGGCTACACCTTC
TRBV6-1	NA	TRBJ1-1	TRBD1	CASRETGHTEAFF	TGTGCCAGCAGAGAGACAGGGCACACTGAAGCTTTCTTT
TRBV15	NA	TRBJ1-3	TRBD1	CATSRDYRRTGGNTIYF	TGTGCCACCAGCAGGGATTACCGTCGGACAGGGGGCAACACCATATATTTT
TRBV20-1	NA	TRBJ1-2	TRBD1	CSAARDRGVIF	TGCAGTGCCGCGAGGGACAGGGGAGTCATCTTC
TRBV4-1	NA	TRBJ1-2	NA	CASSQEDLLTYGYTF	TGCGCCAGCAGCCAAGAGGACTTACTCACCTATGGCTACACCTTC
TRBV18	NA	TRBJ2-1	TRBD2	CASSPPRTSGANEQFF	TGTGCCAGCTCACCACCTCGGACTAGCGGGGCCAATGAGCAGTTCTTC
TRBV5-1	once	TRBJ2-5	TRBD1	CASSPRQGETQYF	TGCGCCAGCAGCCCAAGACAGGGAGAGACCCAGTACTTC
TRBV27	NA	TRBJ1-2	NA	CASRQGSNYGYTF	TGTGCCAGCAGGCAGGGATCTAACTATGGCTACACCTTC
TRBV29-1	NA	TRBJ2-1	NA	CSVRRGKDNEQFF	TGCAGCGTTCGCAGGGGTAAGGACAATGAGCAGTTCTTC
TRBV7-9	NA	TRBJ2-3	NA	CASGGSTDTQYF	TGTGCCAGCGGCGGGAGCACAGATACGCAGTATTTT
TRBV7-2	NA	TRBJ1-2	NA	CASSDSNYGYTF	TGTGCCAGCAGCGACAGCAACTATGGCTACACCTTC
TRBV21-1	NA	TRBJ2-1	NA	CASSKGLVLENNEQFF	TGTGCCAGCAGTAAGGGACTAGTTCTGGAGAACAATGAGCAGTTCTTC
TRBV4-1	NA	TRBJ2-5	TRBD2	CASSHLAESRETQYF	TGCGCCAGCAGCCACCTAGCGGAAAGTCGAGAGACCCAGTACTTC
TRBV27	NA	TRBJ1-1	NA	CASSKIPRVGTEAFF	TGTGCCAGCAGCAAAATCCCCAGGGTTGGCACTGAAGCTTTCTTT
TRBV5-1	NA	TRBJ2-5	NA	CASSLASGEETQYF	TGCGCCAGCAGCTTGGCCTCAGGGGAAGAGACCCAGTACTTC
TRBV29-1	NA	TRBJ2-5	NA	CSVEDAGEWAETQYF	TGCAGCGTTGAAGACGCTGGGGAGTGGGCGGAGACCCAGTACTTC